This record looks at one T cell receptor (beta chain) sequence and its context. Its matching antigen is unknown. Whole blood that had not been fractionated was the source of extracted total RNA. This entry comes from a study of human T cells and chemical hapten exposure. The wider study: Per-sample variation in TCR yield stemmed mainly from small pooled library volume differences. Study-wide results and caveats: With regard to DPC sensitization, TCRs above 1 in 1000 frequency did not change.

Germline V gene data show CDR1 as MNHEY and CDR2 as SMNVEV (reference sequence). Trimming removed 3 bases from V and 3 bases from J, with 8 bases in between. The CDR3 runs 13 residues. Individual cDNA molecules each carried unique molecular identifiers attached by the library. Original methodology: Individual samples carried between about 23,224 and 750,000 TCRs, with 95,638 as the median. TCRdb reprocessed the reads with MiXCR, giving one entry per CDR3 protein. These V and J calls are TCRdb output, not the study's own analysis. The repertoire has about 120,000 distinct CDR3 sequences, approximately 9% of them found once; the top ten carry around 1.4%.

The sequence was collected from a human donor in good health. Some clones in this sample may be carry-over from other donors' samples. Input material: whole blood. The chain links TRBV27 to TRBJ2-5; a weak D match, TRBD1 (5 bases). The chain's CDR3 is CASSLMTEETQYF. The CDR3 nucleotides read TGTGCCAGCAGTTTGATGACAGAAGAGACCCAGTACTTC.